The subject of this entry is one TCR beta chain. Donors were Caucasian adults residing in Nashville, Tennessee, USA. Subsets obtained from CD4+ cells comprised CD45RA+ naive and CD45RA-negative memory cells. Researchers divided each subset's genomic DNA evenly across several immunoSEQ plates. Measured with immunoSEQ multiplex PCR; TCRdb has only the in-frame clones, and not every one. Of roughly 1.4 million clones listed, around 98.5% were seen once; the top ten hold about 0.4%. The data derive from a study of shared clonotypes between healthy human individuals. Per the germline V gene, CDR1 is LNHDA and CDR2 is SQIVND (reference sequence). The V segment lost 7 bases and the J segment 4 bases; nucleotides outside the gene matches: 7. This CDR3 is 13 amino acids long.

The genes are TRBV19 and TRBJ2-7, with TRBD2 matching 7 bases. The TCR sequence derives from a young man in good health. Sequenced: naive CD4+ T cells sorted from blood. Subset: CD45RA+ positively selected. CDR3 sequence: CASTAGDWYEQYF. The CDR3 bases are TGTGCCAGTACGGCGGGAGATTGGTACGAGCAGTACTTC.